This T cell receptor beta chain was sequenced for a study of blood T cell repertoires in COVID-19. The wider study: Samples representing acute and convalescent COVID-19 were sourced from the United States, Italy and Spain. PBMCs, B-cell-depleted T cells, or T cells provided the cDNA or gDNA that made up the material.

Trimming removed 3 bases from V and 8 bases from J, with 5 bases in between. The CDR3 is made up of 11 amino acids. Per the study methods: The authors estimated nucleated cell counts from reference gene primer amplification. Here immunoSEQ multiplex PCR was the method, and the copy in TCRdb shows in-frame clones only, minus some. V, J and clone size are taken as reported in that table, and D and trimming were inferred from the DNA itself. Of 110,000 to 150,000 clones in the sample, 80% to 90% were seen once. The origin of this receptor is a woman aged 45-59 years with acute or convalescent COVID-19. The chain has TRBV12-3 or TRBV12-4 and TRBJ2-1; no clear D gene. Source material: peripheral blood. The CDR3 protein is CASSFSYEQFF. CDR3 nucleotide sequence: TGTGCCAGCAGTTTCTCCTATGAGCAGTTCTTC.